The 3 T cell receptor beta chains presented below share a single source sample, sequenced in a study of brain metastases from non-small cell lung cancer. Produced via immunoSEQ multiplex PCR; TCRdb's table is partial and in-frame only. The sample gives 2,000 to 2,500 clones, roughly four fifths of which show up once; about 8.6% is in the top ten. Sample: tumor-adjacent normal tissue. The receptors here all came from a donor at least 40 years old with non-small cell lung cancer.

The rearrangement links TRBV19 to TRBJ1-5; D not resolved. Trimming stripped 1 base from V and 7 bases from J, with 11 bases between. The CDR3 sequence is 14 residues long. Germline assignment: CDR1 LNHDA and CDR2 SQIVND (reference sequence). The CDR3 region is CASSIGERKQPQHF. As DNA, the CDR3 is TGTGCCAGTAGTATAGGGGAAAGGAAGCAGCCCCAGCATTTT.

Remarks on this clone: Relative to the germline gene, one junction end is altered; a read error may explain this. The chain carries TRBV10-3 and TRBJ2-6; TRBD1 aligns across 11 bases. The CDR3 length is 19 residues. From germline, CDR1 is ENHRY and CDR2 SYGVKD. The CDR3 region has the DNA TGTGCCATCAGTGAGGCCGGGACAGGGGGGATCTCTGAGGCCAACGTCCTAACTTTC. Translation gives CAISEAGTGGISEANVLTF.

The chain employs TRBV19 and TRBJ1-5; 8 nucleotides align to TRBD1. The CDR3 has 14 amino acids. V was clipped by 7 bases and J by 3 bases; unmatched bases: 5. Germline lookup yields CDR1 LNHDA and CDR2 SQIVND (reference sequence). CDR3 DNA: TGTGCCAGTAAGTCGACAGGGGTCAATCAGCCCCAGCATTTT. Its translation is CASKSTGVNQPQHF.